Listed here are 22 T cell receptor beta chains from one sample, sequenced in a study of T cells in Graves' hyperthyroidism and ophthalmopathy (dated by TCRdb to about 2019). Library construction relied on multiplex PCR. The run used an Illumina HiSeq 2000. The TCR beta CDR3 regions were amplified from RNA transcripts. A first-round RT-PCR of the TCR CDR3 used the HTBI primer set with the Qiagen OneStep RT-PCR kit. TCRdb passed the public sequencing reads through fastp at Q25 and MiXCR, retaining productive beta sequences. Entries are consolidated by CDR3 protein sequence, retaining the most common genes and DNA. In all, the sample holds under 300,000 distinct CDR3 sequences, and about 15% of those were seen once. Jointly, the top ten make up 13% of the sample. Sequenced material: blood. These receptor sequences come from a woman aged 40 to 50 with Graves' hyperthyroidism that later progressed to Graves' ophthalmopathy.

The J gene is TRBJ2-3, the V gene TRBV4-1; D is ambiguous. CDR3 length equals 13 residues. CDR1 and CDR2 (germline): MGHRA, YSYEKL. The V and J ends lost 6 bases and 6 bases respectively, with 13 bases between them. The CDR3 DNA is TGCGCCAGCAGTTGGGGATTCGAGGATACGCAGTATTTT. Translating gives CASSWGFEDTQYF.

This clonotype was counted many times. J is TRBJ1-4 and V is TRBV28; no reliable D call. CDR3 length: 14 amino acids. CDR1 is MDHEN and CDR2 is SYDVKM in the germline V gene. V lost 4 bases and J lost 8, with 14 bases in between. The CDR3 protein is CASSSGITAEKLFF. CDR3 DNA sequence: TGTGCCAGCAGTTCCGGGATCACCGCAGAAAAACTGTTTTTT.

This clonotype came up a few times. The rearrangement joins TRBV16 to TRBJ2-3; D remains unclear. V was shortened by 0 bases and J by 3 bases, with 7 bases between the two germline ends. This CDR3 region has 14 residues. Germline V gives CDR1 KGHSY, CDR2 FQNENV. CDR3 residues: CASSQSRATDTQYF. The CDR3 bases are TGTGCCAGCAGCCAATCGAGAGCAACAGATACGCAGTATTTT.

This clonotype was found many times. This sequence joins TRBV24-1 and TRBJ2-1; 8 bases map to TRBD1. This CDR3 spans 12 amino acids. Germline V gene sequence: CDR1 KGHDR, CDR2 SFDVKD. Losses at the gene ends were 8 bases for V and 9 bases for J; bases not matched to a gene: 5. The CDR3 DNA is TGTGCCACCAACGGACAGGGAGGTGAGCAGTTCTTC. Amino acid sequence: CATNGQGGEQFF.

This clonotype was counted only a few times. The germline gene is not matched at one end of the junction; a read error may be the cause. The chain employs TRBV20-1 and TRBJ1-2, with TRBD1 identical over 10 bases. The length of the CDR3 is 18 residues. The germline V gene has CDR1 DFQATT and CDR2 SNEGSKA (reference sequence). This chain's CDR3 is CSARAYRDRGAEDYGYTF. For the CDR3, the DNA is TGCAGCGCTAGAGCGTACCGGGACAGGGGAGCCGAAGACTATGGCTACACCTTC.

Many counts were recorded for this clonotype. The chain couples TRBV6-5 to TRBJ1-6, with 10 bases fitting TRBD1. Germline loops: CDR1 MNHEY, CDR2 SVGAGI. Losses at the gene ends were 0 bases for V and 0 bases for J; bases not matched to a gene: 5. CDR3 length: 19 residues. Here the CDR3 reads CASSYSRQGAGSYNSPLHF. Here the CDR3 DNA reads TGTGCCAGCAGTTACTCGAGACAGGGGGCGGGCTCCTATAATTCACCCCTCCACTTT.

In its sample, this clonotype was seen many times. The CDR3 DNA reads TGTGCCAGCTCACCACTCGGTCCGACGGATGAAAAACTGTTTTTT. Translating it yields CASSPLGPTDEKLFF. This chain uses TRBV18 with TRBJ1-4; no firm D call. The CDR3 spans 15 residues. The V end was cut by 1 base, the J end by 6 bases, with 12 bases between. CDR1 and CDR2 (germline): KGHSH, LQKENI.

This clonotype was seen only a few times. With a much larger clone just one base away, this may be a read error. V and J are TRBV5-1 and TRBJ2-2; D may be TRBD1 (6 bases). Germline V gene sequence: CDR1 SGHRS, CDR2 YFSETQ. The CDR3 is 15 amino acids. The CDR3 spells CASSLGFRGTEELFF. In DNA, the CDR3 is TGCGCCAGCAGCTTGGGATTTAGGGGGACCGAGGAGCTGTTTTTT.

This clonotype was seen at least ten times. This sequence joins TRBV5-5 and TRBJ1-1, with no clear D. The ends were cut back, 4 bases at V and 8 bases at J, with 15 bases in the middle. The CDR3 runs to 13 residues. Per the germline V gene, CDR1 is SGHKS and CDR2 is YYEKEE (reference sequence). CDR3 in amino acids: CASSIQVTAEAFF. The CDR3 DNA reads TGTGCCAGCAGCATACAAGTAACTGCGGAAGCTTTCTTT.

This clonotype was seen a few times. V gene TRBV28 combines with J gene TRBJ1-4, with D possibly TRBD1 on 5 matching bases. With 6 bases removed from V and 5 bases from J, the gap between germline ends came to 16 bases. CDR1 and CDR2 (germline): MDHEN, SYDVKM. The CDR3 length is 15 residues. The CDR3 reads CASSFGGVKNEKLFF. The CDR3 DNA reads as TGTGCCAGCAGCTTCGGGGGGGTTAAGAATGAAAAACTGTTTTTT. Variable domain in full (rest from reference TRBV28 and TRBJ1-4): DVKVTQSSRYLVKRTGEKVFLECVQDMDHENMFWYRQDPGLGLRLIYFSYDVKMKEKGDIPEGYSVSREKKERFSLILESASTNQTSMYLCASSFGGVKNEKLFFGSGTQLSVL.

This clonotype has a count of ten or more. The V call is TRBV12-3 or TRBV12-4, the J call TRBJ2-3, with TRBD2 as a possible D gene (5 bases). Trimming took 3 bases from V and 4 from J, leaving 11 bases between them. The CDR3 totals 14 residues. CDR3: CASSLPEGPDTQYF. The CDR3 DNA sequence: TGTGCCAGCAGTTTGCCCGAGGGTCCAGATACGCAGTATTTT.

This clonotype was counted ten times or more. V usage is TRBV7-8 and J usage is TRBJ2-7; D is unclear. CDR1 and CDR2 from the germline V gene are SGHVS and FQNEAQ. The CDR3 covers 13 residues. The V gene lost 1 base and the J gene lost 2 bases, with 6 bases spanning the gap. The CDR3 protein is CASSLGRTYEQYF. CDR3 in DNA: TGTGCCAGCAGCTTAGGCAGGACCTACGAGCAGTACTTC.

This clonotype has at least ten counts. In DNA form, the CDR3 reads TGTGCCAGCAGCCGCGTTCCGGGACTAGCGGGACCCTCCTACGAGCAGTACTTC. Translating gives CASSRVPGLAGPSYEQYF. This chain uses TRBV3-1 with TRBJ2-7; 13 positions match TRBD2. CDR3 size: 18 residues. The trim removed 4 bases at V and 0 bases at J, leaving 9 bases unmatched. Germline V CDR1 and CDR2: LGHDT, YNNKEL (reference sequence).

This clonotype was counted ten times or more. V usage is TRBV7-9 and J usage is TRBJ1-5; tentative D call: TRBD1 (6 bases). The CDR3 length is 16 residues. V was trimmed by 1 base and J by 2 bases, leaving 12 bases between them. Germline assignment: CDR1 SEHNR and CDR2 FQNEAQ (reference sequence). The CDR3 reads CASSLGNREGNQPQHF. For the CDR3, the DNA is TGTGCCAGCAGCTTAGGTAACAGGGAGGGCAATCAGCCCCAGCATTTT.

This clonotype occurred many times. The rearrangement links TRBV20-1 to TRBJ2-7, with TRBD2 identical over 10 bases. The J segment lost 6 bases and the V segment lost 0 bases, leaving 8 bases of the junction unmatched. The germline V gene has CDR1 DFQATT and CDR2 SNEGSKA (reference sequence). CDR3 length: 15 residues. The DNA of the CDR3 is TGCAGTGCTAGAGAGCCAGCGGGAGGGCCCTTCGAGCAGTACTTC. This encodes CSAREPAGGPFEQYF.

The CDR3 is CASSSSYAGYEQYF. CDR3 nucleotide sequence: TGTGCCAGCAGCTCTTCATACGCGGGCTACGAGCAGTACTTC. The V call is TRBV5-6, the J call TRBJ2-7; D is possibly TRBD2 (5 bases). The V gene's germline CDR1 is SGHDT and CDR2 YYEEEE. V gave up 3 bases and J gave up 3 bases, with 13 bases separating them. CDR3 length: 14 residues.

This clonotype was seen a few times. At one boundary the junction diverges from the germline segment, which might be a read error. The genes are TRBV11-2 and TRBJ2-6; D gene uncertain. CDR1 and CDR2 from the germline V gene are SGHAT and FQNNGV. The CDR3 runs to 13 residues. In nucleotides, the CDR3 is TGTGCCAGCAGCTTAAGGTTGGCCAACGTCCGGACTTTC. Translating gives CASSLRLANVRTF.

CDR3 region: CASSLERVSSYNEQFF. CDR3 DNA sequence: TGTGCCAGCAGCTTAGAACGGGTGAGCTCCTACAATGAGCAGTTCTTC. This chain joins TRBV11-2 and TRBJ2-1, with D uncertain. The germline V and J ends were trimmed by 0 bases and 0 bases, with 9 bases remaining between them. The CDR3 length is 16 residues. CDR1 SGHAT and CDR2 FQNNGV come from the germline V gene.

This clonotype was recorded many times. The chain has TRBV6-1 and TRBJ2-1; the match to TRBD2 covers 12 bases. The CDR3 runs to 15 residues. Germline-derived CDR1 and CDR2 are MNHNS and SASEGT. V gave up 7 bases and J gave up 7 bases; unmatched junction bases: 8. The CDR3, as DNA: TGTGCCAGCACATCGCAGCTAGCGGGAGGGAATGAGCAGTTCTTC. It codes for CASTSQLAGGNEQFF.

CDR3: CASSRASGSRSYEQYF. The CDR3 DNA sequence: TGTGCCAGCAGCAGGGCTAGCGGGAGCCGATCCTACGAGCAGTACTTC. V gene TRBV7-2 combines with J gene TRBJ2-7, with 10 bases lining up with TRBD2. The CDR3 consists of 16 residues. With 5 bases clipped from V and 1 base from J, the junction kept 8 bases outside the gene matches. Germline V gene sequence: CDR1 SGHTA, CDR2 FQGNSA.

This clonotype was detected ten times or more. The chain links TRBV18 to TRBJ1-1; D remains unclear. The CDR3 length is 14 residues. Germline V gene sequence: CDR1 KGHSH, CDR2 LQKENI. Trimming left V 4 bases short and J 6 bases short, with 15 bases between. The CDR3 DNA follows: TGTGCCAGCTCACGACTAATTTCTACTCCTGAAGCTTTCTTT. It codes for CASSRLISTPEAFF.

This clonotype was picked up a small number of times. J is TRBJ2-7 and V is TRBV3-1, with a possible D match to TRBD2 (7 bases). The CDR3 length is 14 residues. Trimming left V 5 bases short and J 2 bases short, with 13 bases between. In germline, CDR1 is LGHDT, CDR2 YNNKEL (reference sequence). CDR3 in amino acids: CASSSRGAAYEQYF. CDR3 nucleotide sequence: TGTGCCAGCAGCTCTCGGGGGGCCGCCTACGAGCAGTACTTC.